This T cell receptor beta chain was identified during a study of T cells after yellow fever vaccination. Broader study findings: Weaker, the secondary response peaked sooner, at day 5 versus 15. Reappearance after the booster was seen for most primary-vaccination clones, at 96% CD4 and roughly 90% CD8.

This clonotype has a count of ten or more. The antigen is not known. Synthesis of TCR cDNA relied on 5'RACE template switching, which attached a universal primer site and UMIs. TCRdb reprocessed the 5' RACE reads with MiXCR, giving one entry per CDR3 protein. The sample consists of more than 95,000 distinct CDR3 sequences, approximately 7.1% of them appearing once. The CDR3 is made up of 17 amino acids. Germline-derived CDR1 and CDR2 are KGHSH and LQKENI. Trimming took 2 bases from V and 4 from J; bases not matched to a gene: 9. This chain connects TRBV18 to TRBJ2-2; 8 bases match TRBD1. This sequence originates from a man aged 18 to 30 who received the YFV17D yellow fever vaccine. Sequencing was performed on CD4+ T cells sorted from PBMCs, taken around 45 days after the first yellow fever vaccination. CDR3 sequence reads: CASSPGRDRGITGELFF. In DNA, the CDR3 is TGTGCCAGCTCACCAGGACGAGACAGGGGTATCACCGGGGAGCTGTTTTTT.